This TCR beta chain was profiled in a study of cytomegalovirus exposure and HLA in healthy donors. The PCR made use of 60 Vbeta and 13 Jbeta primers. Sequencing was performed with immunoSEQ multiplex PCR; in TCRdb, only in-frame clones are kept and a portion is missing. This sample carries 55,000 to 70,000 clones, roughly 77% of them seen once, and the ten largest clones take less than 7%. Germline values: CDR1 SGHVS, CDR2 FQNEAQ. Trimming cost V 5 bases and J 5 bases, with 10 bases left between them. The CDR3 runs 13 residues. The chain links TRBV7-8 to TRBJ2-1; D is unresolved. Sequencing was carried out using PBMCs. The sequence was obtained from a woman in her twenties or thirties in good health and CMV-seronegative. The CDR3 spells CASSPPVDNEQFF. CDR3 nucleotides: TGTGCCAGCAGCCCCCCGGTTGACAATGAGCAGTTCTTC.